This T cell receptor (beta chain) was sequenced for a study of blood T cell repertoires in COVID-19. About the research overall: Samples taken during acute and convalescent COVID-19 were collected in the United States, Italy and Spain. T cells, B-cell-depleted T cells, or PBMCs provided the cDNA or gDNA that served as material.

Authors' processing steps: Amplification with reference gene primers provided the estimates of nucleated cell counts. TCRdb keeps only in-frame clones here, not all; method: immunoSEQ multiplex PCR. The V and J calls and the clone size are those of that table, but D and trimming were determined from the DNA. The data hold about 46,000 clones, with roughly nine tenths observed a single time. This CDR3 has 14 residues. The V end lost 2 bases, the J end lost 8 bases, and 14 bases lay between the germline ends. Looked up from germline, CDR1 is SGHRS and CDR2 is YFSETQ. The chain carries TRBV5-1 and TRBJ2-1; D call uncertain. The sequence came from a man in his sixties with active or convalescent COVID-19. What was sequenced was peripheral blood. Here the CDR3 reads CASSLNAGYDEQFF. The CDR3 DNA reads TGCGCCAGCAGCTTAAACGCAGGTTACGATGAGCAGTTCTTC. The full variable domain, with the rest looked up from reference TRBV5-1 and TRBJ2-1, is KAGVTQTPRYLIKTRGQQVTLSCSPISGHRSVSWYQQTPGQGLQFLFEYFSETQRNKGNFPGRFSGRQFSNSRSEMNVSTLELGDSALYLCASSLNAGYDEQFFGPGTRLTVL.